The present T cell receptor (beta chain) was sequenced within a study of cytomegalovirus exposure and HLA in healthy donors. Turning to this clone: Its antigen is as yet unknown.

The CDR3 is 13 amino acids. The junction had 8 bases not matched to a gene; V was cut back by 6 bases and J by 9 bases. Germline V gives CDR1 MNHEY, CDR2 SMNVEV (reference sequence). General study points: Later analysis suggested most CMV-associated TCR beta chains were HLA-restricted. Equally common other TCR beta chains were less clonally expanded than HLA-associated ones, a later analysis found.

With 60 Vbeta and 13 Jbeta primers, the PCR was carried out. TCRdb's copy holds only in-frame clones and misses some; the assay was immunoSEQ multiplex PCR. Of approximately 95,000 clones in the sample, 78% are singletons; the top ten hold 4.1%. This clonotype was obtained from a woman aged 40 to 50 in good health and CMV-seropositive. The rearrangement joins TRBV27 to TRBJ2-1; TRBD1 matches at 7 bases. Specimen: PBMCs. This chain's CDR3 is CASRFQGVGEQFF. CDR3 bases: TGTGCCAGCAGATTCCAGGGGGTCGGTGAGCAGTTCTTC.